This T cell receptor (beta chain) was sequenced during a study of T cells in Graves' hyperthyroidism and ophthalmopathy. The study's findings and limits: Ophthalmopathy prediction by the model preceded onset by a median about 6.8 months.

Amplification yielded TCR beta CDR3 regions, with RNA transcripts as the source. Primed by the HTBI set, a first-round RT-PCR was run on the TCR CDR3. TCRdb reprocessed the multiplex PCR reads with MiXCR, giving one entry per CDR3 protein. Here the sample spans about 480,000 distinct CDR3 sequences, around 14% being singletons. Germline V gene data show CDR1 as MGHDK and CDR2 as SYGVNS. With 1 base removed from V and 8 bases from J, the gap between germline ends came to 11 bases. The CDR3 covers 14 residues. As for this clonotype: Its antigen is not known.

The rearrangement joins TRBV25-1 to TRBJ1-4, with D unresolved. The TCR sequence derives from a woman in her late teens or twenties with Graves' hyperthyroidism. The specimen was blood. CDR3 in DNA: TGTGCCAGCAGTGAATTCCGACGACCCGAAAAACTGTTTTTT. It translates to CASSEFRRPEKLFF. The complete variable domain, with remaining parts taken from reference TRBV25-1 and TRBJ1-4, reads EADIYQTPRYLVIGTGKKITLECSQTMGHDKMYWYQQDPGMELHLIHYSYGVNSTEKGDLSSESTVSRIRTEHFPLTLESARPSHTSQYLCASSEFRRPEKLFFGSGTQLSVL.